Listed below are T cell receptor beta chains from one sample, sequenced in a study of kidney transplant recipient with SARS-CoV-2 infection. TCRdb re-derived calls from the reads in MiXCR, one entry per CDR3 protein. The table has 200,000 to 300,000 distinct CDR3 sequences, under 30% seen once. Sequenced material: a blood sample, taken at baseline and on day 111 from a kidney transplant recipient. These receptors came from a male patient aged 30 to 39 who had COVID-19 and was a kidney transplant recipient. Some T cells may arise from the graft donor. The CDR3 runs from the conserved cysteine through the conserved F or W. The order of the fields is clone size, V gene, D gene, J gene, CDR3 protein, CDR3 DNA. D genes are given only for firm matches. The size field is filled for only some rows; it gives once, few, many or a size class.

size: many; V: TRBV4-2; D: .; J: TRBJ1-3; CDR3: CASSPGGNGNTIYF; DNA: TGTGCCAGCAGCCCGGGGGGAAATGGAAACACCATATATTTT
size: .; V: TRBV4-1; D: TRBD2; J: TRBJ2-1; CDR3: CASLGTSGSNEQFF; DNA: TGCGCCAGCCTCGGGACTAGCGGGAGCAATGAGCAGTTCTTC
size: many; V: TRBV5-5; D: .; J: TRBJ1-1; CDR3: CASSLGDTITTEAFF; DNA: TGTGCCAGCAGCTTGGGGGACACCATAACCACTGAAGCTTTCTTT
size: many; V: TRBV29-1; D: .; J: TRBJ2-7; CDR3: CSVEGGDWEQYF; DNA: TGCAGCGTTGAAGGGGGGGATTGGGAGCAGTACTTC
size: many; V: TRBV6-5; D: .; J: TRBJ2-3; CDR3: CASSYSIFTDTQYF; DNA: TGTGCCAGCAGTTACAGCATCTTCACAGATACGCAGTATTTT
size: .; V: TRBV20-1; D: .; J: TRBJ2-5; CDR3: CSARERLTRQGDVGYQETQYF; DNA: TGCAGTGCTAGAGAACGACTCACGCGGCAGGGCGACGTGGGGTACCAAGAGACCCAGTACTTC
size: .; V: TRBV21-1; D: .; J: TRBJ1-5; CDR3: CASRGCIATVMQDTQHF; DNA: TGTGCCAGCAGAGGTTGCATAGCTACAGTCATGCAAGATACGCAGCATTTT
size: many; V: TRBV5-3; D: .; J: TRBJ2-7; CDR3: CARKGFAEQYF; DNA: TGTGCCAGAAAGGGGTTTGCCGAGCAGTACTTC
size: few; V: TRBV7-2; D: TRBD1; J: TRBJ1-2; CDR3: CASSPPPTGGRYGYTF; DNA: TGTGCCAGCAGCCCACCCCCGACAGGGGGCCGGTATGGCTACACCTTC
size: many; V: TRBV20-1; D: .; J: TRBJ2-5; CDR3: CSARGQETQYF; DNA: TGCAGTGCTAGAGGGCAAGAGACCCAGTACTTC
size: many; V: TRBV19; D: .; J: TRBJ1-4; CDR3: CASSTGTGGFEKLFF; DNA: TGTGCCAGTAGTACCGGGACCGGAGGGTTCGAAAAACTGTTTTTT
size: few; V: TRBV10-2; D: TRBD2; J: TRBJ2-2; CDR3: CASSGGLAGTGELFF; DNA: TGCGCCAGCAGTGGGGGACTAGCGGGCACCGGGGAGCTGTTTTTT
size: many; V: TRBV19; D: .; J: TRBJ1-2; CDR3: CASSIAGGYTF; DNA: TGTGCCAGTAGTATAGCGGGCGGCTACACCTTC
size: .; V: TRBV19; D: .; J: TRBJ2-3; CDR3: CASSRGHTDTQYF; DNA: TGTGCCAGTAGTAGGGGGCATACAGATACGCAGTATTTT
size: many; V: TRBV10-3; D: TRBD2; J: TRBJ2-6; CDR3: CAISPTGGSGANVLTF; DNA: TGTGCCATCAGTCCAACGGGGGGGAGCGGGGCCAACGTCCTGACTTTC
size: many; V: TRBV7-2; D: TRBD1; J: TRBJ2-1; CDR3: CASSSIGTAYNEQFF; DNA: TGTGCCAGCAGCTCTATCGGGACAGCCTACAATGAGCAGTTCTTC
size: many; V: TRBV9; D: .; J: TRBJ1-5; CDR3: CASSVVGNQPQHF; DNA: TGTGCCAGCAGCGTAGTGGGCAATCAGCCCCAGCATTTT
size: once; V: TRBV19; D: TRBD2; J: TRBJ2-7; CDR3: CARTTASGKIAEQYF; DNA: TGTGCCAGAACGACGGCTAGCGGAAAGATCGCCGAGCAGTACTTC
size: many; V: TRBV3-1; D: .; J: TRBJ1-2; CDR3: CASSGTEGANYGYTF; DNA: TGTGCCAGCAGCGGGACGGAGGGAGCTAACTATGGCTACACCTTC
size: many; V: TRBV7-6; D: .; J: TRBJ2-2; CDR3: CASSLAGAAGELFF; DNA: TGTGCCAGCAGCTTAGCCGGAGCAGCCGGGGAGCTGTTTTTT
size: .; V: TRBV5-1; D: TRBD2; J: TRBJ2-3; CDR3: CASSAEVAGSQGTQYF; DNA: TGCGCCAGCAGCGCGGAAGTAGCGGGGTCACAAGGTACGCAGTATTTT
size: many; V: TRBV27; D: .; J: TRBJ1-6; CDR3: CASSSPLGLNNSPLHF; DNA: TGTGCCAGCAGTTCCCCCCTGGGATTGAATAATTCACCCCTCCACTTT
size: .; V: TRBV6-4; D: .; J: TRBJ1-2; CDR3: CASSYEHSHGKTYGYTF; DNA: TGTGCCAGCAGTTATGAGCACTCACACGGAAAGACCTATGGCTACACCTTC
size: many; V: TRBV3-1; D: .; J: TRBJ2-1; CDR3: CASSLSSSSYNEQFF; DNA: TGTGCCAGCAGCCTAAGTTCTAGCTCCTACAATGAGCAGTTCTTC
size: .; V: TRBV7-9; D: .; J: TRBJ1-2; CDR3: CASGTLRYHGKTYGYTF; DNA: TGTGCCAGCGGCACATTACGATACCATGGAAAGACCTATGGCTACACCTTC
size: few; V: TRBV7-8; D: .; J: TRBJ1-2; CDR3: CAGSRKGFTRKTYGYTF; DNA: TGTGCCGGCAGCCGCAAGGGGTTTACCCGAAAGACCTATGGCTACACCTTC
size: many; V: TRBV10-3; D: TRBD2; J: TRBJ2-3; CDR3: CAISERAGGDTQYF; DNA: TGTGCCATCAGTGAGCGGGCGGGAGGAGATACGCAGTATTTT
size: few; V: TRBV27; D: .; J: TRBJ2-3; CDR3: CASSFGGHADTQYF; DNA: TGTGCCAGCAGTTTTGGGGGGCACGCAGATACGCAGTATTTT
size: many; V: TRBV12-3/TRBV12-4; D: .; J: TRBJ1-6; CDR3: CASSPVESPLHF; DNA: TGTGCCAGCAGCCCCGTGGAGTCACCCCTCCACTTT
size: .; V: TRBV12-3/TRBV12-4; D: .; J: TRBJ2-4; CDR3: CASSVGGTPNQYF; DNA: TGTGCCAGCAGTGTGGGCGGGACGCCCAATCAGTACTTC
size: many; V: TRBV15; D: TRBD1; J: TRBJ2-1; CDR3: CATSRGTGSNEQFF; DNA: TGTGCCACCAGCAGAGGGACAGGGTCCAATGAGCAGTTCTTC
size: many; V: TRBV7-9; D: .; J: TRBJ1-2; CDR3: CASSSTEYHGKTYGYTF; DNA: TGTGCCAGCAGCTCGACCGAATACCATGGAAAGACCTATGGCTACACCTTC
size: many; V: TRBV4-1; D: TRBD2; J: TRBJ2-7; CDR3: CASSHPGTSALYEQYF; DNA: TGCGCCAGCAGCCACCCTGGGACTAGCGCACTCTACGAGCAGTACTTC
size: few; V: TRBV30; D: .; J: TRBJ1-2; CDR3: CAWVLLRYRRTYGYTF; DNA: TGTGCCTGGGTTCTTTTGCGTTATAGAAGGACCTATGGCTACACCTTC
size: .; V: TRBV12-5; D: TRBD1; J: TRBJ2-1; CDR3: CASGLVLGRGPDNEQFF; DNA: TGTGCTAGTGGTTTGGTATTGGGCAGGGGGCCCGATAATGAGCAGTTCTTC
size: few; V: TRBV19; D: TRBD2; J: TRBJ2-1; CDR3: CASTPTPPRTSGKYLYNEQFF; DNA: TGTGCCAGTACTCCAACCCCCCCGCGAACTAGCGGGAAATACCTTTACAATGAGCAGTTCTTC
size: .; V: TRBV7-6; D: .; J: TRBJ1-2; CDR3: CASSFESESRKTYGYTF; DNA: TGTGCCAGCAGCTTCGAAAGTGAATCTCGAAAGACCTATGGCTACACCTTC
size: many; V: TRBV11-3; D: .; J: TRBJ1-2; CDR3: CASSLCPDLGKTYGYTF; DNA: TGTGCCAGCAGCTTGTGCCCCGATCTCGGAAAGACCTATGGCTACACCTTC
size: many; V: TRBV6-8; D: .; J: TRBJ1-2; CDR3: CASSLGLRSRKTYGYTF; DNA: TGTGCCAGCAGTCTAGGACTACGCTCTAGAAAGACCTATGGCTACACCTTC
size: .; V: TRBV10-3; D: TRBD2; J: TRBJ2-1; CDR3: CAIRQAGVSYNEQFF; DNA: TGTGCCATCAGACAAGCGGGAGTATCCTACAATGAGCAGTTCTTC
size: many; V: TRBV6-5; D: .; J: TRBJ1-2; CDR3: CASSCSRECRKTYGYTF; DNA: TGTGCCAGCAGTTGTTCGAGGGAATGTAGAAAGACCTATGGCTACACCTTC
size: few; V: TRBV6-2/TRBV6-3; D: .; J: TRBJ1-2; CDR3: CASSLGDPANYGYTF; DNA: TGTGCCAGCAGTTTAGGGGACCCAGCTAACTATGGCTACACCTTC
size: .; V: TRBV24-1; D: .; J: TRBJ1-2; CDR3: CATSAQVSTRKTYGYTF; DNA: TGTGCCACCAGTGCTCAAGTTAGTACCAGAAAGACCTATGGCTACACCTTC
size: many; V: TRBV29-1; D: .; J: TRBJ1-1; CDR3: CSVVGQNTEAFF; DNA: TGCAGCGTTGTGGGACAGAACACTGAAGCTTTCTTT
size: few; V: TRBV5-4; D: .; J: TRBJ1-2; CDR3: CASCARVPGKTYGYTF; DNA: TGTGCCAGCTGTGCCCGCGTACCAGGAAAGACCTATGGCTACACCTTC
size: many; V: TRBV9; D: TRBD2; J: TRBJ2-2; CDR3: CASSFPGGLRGGTGELFF; DNA: TGTGCCAGCAGCTTCCCGGGGGGACTCCGCGGGGGCACCGGGGAGCTGTTTTTT
size: many; V: TRBV7-9; D: TRBD1; J: TRBJ2-7; CDR3: CASSHRDRNYEQYF; DNA: TGTGCCAGCAGCCACCGGGACAGGAACTACGAGCAGTACTTC
size: few; V: TRBV16; D: .; J: TRBJ1-2; CDR3: CASSVVLVVRKTYGYTF; DNA: TGTGCCAGCAGCGTAGTCCTGGTCGTTAGAAAGACCTATGGCTACACCTTC
size: .; V: TRBV11-2; D: .; J: TRBJ1-2; CDR3: CASSLCRTSRKTYGYAF; DNA: TGTGCCAGCAGCCTATGTAGAACAAGCAGAAAGACCTATGGCTACGCCTTC
size: .; V: TRBV28; D: .; J: TRBJ1-3; CDR3: CASNFSGGGAGNTIYF; DNA: TGTGCCAGCAATTTTTCCGGGGGAGGGGCCGGAAACACCATATATTTT
size: many; V: TRBV20-1; D: .; J: TRBJ1-2; CDR3: CSARDFRQVQNYGYTF; DNA: TGCAGTGCTAGAGATTTTAGGCAGGTCCAGAACTATGGCTACACCTTC
size: many; V: TRBV28; D: TRBD1; J: TRBJ2-2; CDR3: CASSRLTGGGELFF; DNA: TGTGCCAGCAGTCGACTGACAGGGGGAGGGGAGCTGTTTTTT
size: many; V: TRBV7-8; D: .; J: TRBJ1-5; CDR3: CASRAGIGNNQPQHF; DNA: TGTGCCAGCAGGGCCGGGATTGGTAACAATCAGCCCCAGCATTTT